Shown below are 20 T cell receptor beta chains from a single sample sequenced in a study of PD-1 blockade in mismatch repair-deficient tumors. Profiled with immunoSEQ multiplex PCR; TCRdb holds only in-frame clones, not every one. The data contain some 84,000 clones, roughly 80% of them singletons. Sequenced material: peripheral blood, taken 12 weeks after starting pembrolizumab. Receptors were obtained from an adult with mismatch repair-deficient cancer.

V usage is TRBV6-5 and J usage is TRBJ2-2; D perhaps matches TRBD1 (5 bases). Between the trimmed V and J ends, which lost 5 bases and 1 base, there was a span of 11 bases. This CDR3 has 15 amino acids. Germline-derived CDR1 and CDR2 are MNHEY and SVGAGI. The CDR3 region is CASSQGQLNTGELFF. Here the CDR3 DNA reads TGTGCCAGCAGTCAAGGACAACTGAACACCGGGGAGCTGTTTTTT.

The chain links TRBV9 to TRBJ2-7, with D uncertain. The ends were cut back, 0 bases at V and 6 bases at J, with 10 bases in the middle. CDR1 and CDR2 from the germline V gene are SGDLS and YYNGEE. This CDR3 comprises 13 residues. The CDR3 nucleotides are TGTGCCAGCAGCGTAGCTTTACGGAGCGAGCAGTACTTC. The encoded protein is CASSVALRSEQYF. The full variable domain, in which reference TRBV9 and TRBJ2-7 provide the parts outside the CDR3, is DSGVTQTPKHLITATGQRVTLRCSPRSGDLSVYWYQQSLDQGLQFLIQYYNGEERAKGNILERFSAQQFPDLHSELNLSSLELGDSALYFCASSVALRSEQYFGPGTRLTVT.

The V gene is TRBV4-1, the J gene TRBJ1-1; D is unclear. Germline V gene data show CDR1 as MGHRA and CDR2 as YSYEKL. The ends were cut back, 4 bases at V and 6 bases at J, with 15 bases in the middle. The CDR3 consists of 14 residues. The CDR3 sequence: CASSPHESTAEAFF. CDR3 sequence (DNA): TGCGCCAGCAGCCCGCATGAGAGTACGGCTGAAGCTTTCTTT.

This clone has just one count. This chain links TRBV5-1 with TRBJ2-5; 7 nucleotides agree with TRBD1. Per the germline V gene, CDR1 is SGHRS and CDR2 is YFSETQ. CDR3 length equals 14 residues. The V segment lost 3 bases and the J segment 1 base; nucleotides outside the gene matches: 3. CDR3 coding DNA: TGCGCCAGCAGCTCACAGGGGACCCAAGAGACCCAGTACTTC. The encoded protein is CASSSQGTQETQYF.

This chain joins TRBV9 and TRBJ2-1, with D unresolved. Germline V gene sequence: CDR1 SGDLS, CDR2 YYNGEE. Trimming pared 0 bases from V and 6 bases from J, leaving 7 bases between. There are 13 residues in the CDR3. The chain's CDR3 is CASSVGTANEQFF. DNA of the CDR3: TGTGCCAGCAGCGTAGGGACCGCCAATGAGCAGTTCTTC.

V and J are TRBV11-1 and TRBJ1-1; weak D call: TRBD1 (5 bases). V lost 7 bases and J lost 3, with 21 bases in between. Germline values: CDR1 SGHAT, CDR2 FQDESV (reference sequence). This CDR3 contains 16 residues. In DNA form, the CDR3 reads TGTGCCAGCATCTCCGGTAGGGGCGCCTGGGACACTGAAGCTTTCTTT. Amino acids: CASISGRGAWDTEAFF.

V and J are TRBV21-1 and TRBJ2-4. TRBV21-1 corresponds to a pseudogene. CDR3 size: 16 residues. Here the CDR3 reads CASSQATGQAKNIQYF. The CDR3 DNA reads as TGTGCCAGCAGCCAAGCAACGGGGCAAGCCAAAAACATTCAGTACTTC.

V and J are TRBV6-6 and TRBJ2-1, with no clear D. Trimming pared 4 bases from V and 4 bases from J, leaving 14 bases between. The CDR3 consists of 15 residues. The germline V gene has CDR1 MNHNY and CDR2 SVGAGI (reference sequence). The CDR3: CASSLTRMGYNEQFF. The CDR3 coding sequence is TGTGCCAGCAGTTTGACCCGGATGGGATACAATGAGCAGTTCTTC.

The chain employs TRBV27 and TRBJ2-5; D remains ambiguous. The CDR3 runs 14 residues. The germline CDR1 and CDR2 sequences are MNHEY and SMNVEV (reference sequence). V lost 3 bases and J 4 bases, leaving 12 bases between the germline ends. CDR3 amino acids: CASSFSHRAETQYF. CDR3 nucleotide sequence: TGTGCCAGCAGTTTTAGCCATAGGGCAGAGACCCAGTACTTC.

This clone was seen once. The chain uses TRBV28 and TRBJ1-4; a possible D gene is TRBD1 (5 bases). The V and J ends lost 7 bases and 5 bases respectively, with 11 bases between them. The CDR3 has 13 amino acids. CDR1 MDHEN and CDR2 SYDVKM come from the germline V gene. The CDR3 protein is CASIKGVNEKLFF. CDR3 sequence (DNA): TGTGCCAGCATTAAAGGGGTAAATGAAAAACTGTTTTTT.

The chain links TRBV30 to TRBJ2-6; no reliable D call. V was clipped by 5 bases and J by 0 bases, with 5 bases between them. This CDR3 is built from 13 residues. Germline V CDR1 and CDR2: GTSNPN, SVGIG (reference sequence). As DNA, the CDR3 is TGTGCCTGGGGGGACTCTGGGGCCAACGTCCTGACTTTC. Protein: CAWGDSGANVLTF.

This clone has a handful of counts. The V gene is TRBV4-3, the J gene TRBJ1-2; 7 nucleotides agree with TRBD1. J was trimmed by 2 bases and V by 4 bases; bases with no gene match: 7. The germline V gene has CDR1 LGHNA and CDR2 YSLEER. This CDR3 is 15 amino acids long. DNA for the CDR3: TGCGCCAGCAGCCCACGACAGGGATCGAACTATGGCTACACCTTC. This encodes CASSPRQGSNYGYTF.

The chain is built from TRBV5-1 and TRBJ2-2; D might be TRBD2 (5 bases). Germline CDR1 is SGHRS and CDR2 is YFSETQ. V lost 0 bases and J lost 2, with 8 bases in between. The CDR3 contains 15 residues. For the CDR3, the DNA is TGCGCCAGCAGCTTGGTCCCGGGAAACACCGGGGAGCTGTTTTTT. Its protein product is CASSLVPGNTGELFF.

The CDR3 spells CASSLDPQDGELFF. Here the CDR3 DNA reads TGTGCCAGCAGCTTGGATCCCCAAGACGGGGAGCTGTTTTTT. The chain links TRBV5-4 to TRBJ2-2; no clear D gene. This CDR3 has 14 residues. Germline-derived CDR1 and CDR2 are SGHNT and YYREEE (reference sequence). V was trimmed by 0 bases and J by 7 bases, leaving 10 bases between them.

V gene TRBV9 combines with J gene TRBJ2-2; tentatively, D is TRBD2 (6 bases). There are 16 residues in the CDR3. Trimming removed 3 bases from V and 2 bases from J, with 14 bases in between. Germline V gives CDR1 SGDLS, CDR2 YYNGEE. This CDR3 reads CASSDRGAGNTGELFF. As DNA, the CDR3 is TGTGCCAGCAGCGACCGGGGCGCGGGAAACACCGGGGAGCTGTTTTTT.

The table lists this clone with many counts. For the CDR3, the DNA is TGTGCCAGCAGCGGACCCGGGACTAGGGGGGAAAAACTGTTTTTT. Residues: CASSGPGTRGEKLFF. The chain uses TRBV9 and TRBJ1-4, with D possibly matching TRBD1 (6 bases). Germline V gene sequence: CDR1 SGDLS, CDR2 YYNGEE. Trimming took 3 bases from V and 8 from J, leaving 17 bases between them. This CDR3 has 15 residues. The whole variable domain, remainder taken from reference TRBV9 and TRBJ1-4, is DSGVTQTPKHLITATGQRVTLRCSPRSGDLSVYWYQQSLDQGLQFLIQYYNGEERAKGNILERFSAQQFPDLHSELNLSSLELGDSALYFCASSGPGTRGEKLFFGSGTQLSVL.

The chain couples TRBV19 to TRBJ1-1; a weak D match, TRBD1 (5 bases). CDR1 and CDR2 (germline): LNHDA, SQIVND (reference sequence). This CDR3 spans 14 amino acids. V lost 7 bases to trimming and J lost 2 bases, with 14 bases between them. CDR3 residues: CASTSPGLNTEAFF. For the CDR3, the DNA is TGTGCCAGTACATCCCCGGGGCTTAACACTGAAGCTTTCTTT.

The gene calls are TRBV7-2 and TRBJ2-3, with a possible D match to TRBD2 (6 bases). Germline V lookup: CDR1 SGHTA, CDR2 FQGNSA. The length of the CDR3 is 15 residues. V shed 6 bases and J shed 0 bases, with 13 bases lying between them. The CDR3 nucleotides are TGTGCCAGCAGTCTCTCCGGGACTAGCACAGATACGCAGTATTTT. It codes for CASSLSGTSTDTQYF.

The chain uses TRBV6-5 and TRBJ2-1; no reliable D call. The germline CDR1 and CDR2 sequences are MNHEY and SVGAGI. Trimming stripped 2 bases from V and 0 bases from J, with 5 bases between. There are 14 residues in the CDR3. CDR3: CASSYPGSYNEQFF. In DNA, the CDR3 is TGTGCCAGCAGTTACCCTGGCTCCTACAATGAGCAGTTCTTC.

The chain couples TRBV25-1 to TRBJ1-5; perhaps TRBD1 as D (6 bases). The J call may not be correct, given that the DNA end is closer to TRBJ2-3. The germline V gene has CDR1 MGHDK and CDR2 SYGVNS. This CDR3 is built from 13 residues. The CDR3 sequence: CASSSQGGQPQYF. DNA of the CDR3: TGTGCCAGCAGTTCACAGGGTGGACAGCCCCAGTATTTT.